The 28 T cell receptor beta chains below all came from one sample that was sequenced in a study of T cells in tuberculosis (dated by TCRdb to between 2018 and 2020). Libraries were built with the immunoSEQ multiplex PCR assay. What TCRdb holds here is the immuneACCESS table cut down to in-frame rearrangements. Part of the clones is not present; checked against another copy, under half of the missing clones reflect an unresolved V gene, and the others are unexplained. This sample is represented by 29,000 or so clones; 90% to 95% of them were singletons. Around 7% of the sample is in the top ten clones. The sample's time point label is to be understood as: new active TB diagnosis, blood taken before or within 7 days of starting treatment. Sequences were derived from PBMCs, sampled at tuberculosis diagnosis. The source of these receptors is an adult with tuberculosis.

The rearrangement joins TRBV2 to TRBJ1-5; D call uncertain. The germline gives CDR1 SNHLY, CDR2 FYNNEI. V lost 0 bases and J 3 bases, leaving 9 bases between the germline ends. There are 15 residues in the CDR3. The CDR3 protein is CASSEARGFNQPQHF. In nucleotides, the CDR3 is TGTGCCAGCAGTGAAGCGCGAGGGTTCAATCAGCCCCAGCATTTT.

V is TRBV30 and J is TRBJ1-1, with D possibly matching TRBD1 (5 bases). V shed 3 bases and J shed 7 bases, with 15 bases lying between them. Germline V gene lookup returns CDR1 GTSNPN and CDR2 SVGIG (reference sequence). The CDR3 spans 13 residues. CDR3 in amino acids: CAWRKWGDGEAFF. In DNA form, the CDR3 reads TGTGCCTGGAGGAAGTGGGGGGACGGTGAAGCTTTCTTT.

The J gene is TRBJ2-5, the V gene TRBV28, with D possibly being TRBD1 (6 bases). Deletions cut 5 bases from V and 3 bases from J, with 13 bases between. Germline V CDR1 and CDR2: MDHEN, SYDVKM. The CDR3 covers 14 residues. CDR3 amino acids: CASSKYRDKETQYF. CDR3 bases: TGTGCCAGCAGTAAATACAGGGATAAAGAGACCCAGTACTTC. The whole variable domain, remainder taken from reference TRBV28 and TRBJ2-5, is DVKVTQSSRYLVKRTGEKVFLECVQDMDHENMFWYRQDPGLGLRLIYFSYDVKMKEKGDIPEGYSVSREKKERFSLILESASTNQTSMYLCASSKYRDKETQYFGPGTRLLVL.

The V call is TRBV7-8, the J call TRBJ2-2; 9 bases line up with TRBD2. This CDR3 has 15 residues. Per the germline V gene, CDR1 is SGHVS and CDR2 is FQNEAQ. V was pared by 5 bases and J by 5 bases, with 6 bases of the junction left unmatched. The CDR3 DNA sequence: TGTGCCAGCAGCGCGCGGGGGGGCTGGACCGGGGAGCTGTTTTTT. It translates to CASSARGGWTGELFF.

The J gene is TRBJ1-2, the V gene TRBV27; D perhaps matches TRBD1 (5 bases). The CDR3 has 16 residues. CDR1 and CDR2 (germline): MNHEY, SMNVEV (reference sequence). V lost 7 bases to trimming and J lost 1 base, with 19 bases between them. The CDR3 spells CASTTLGGGSNYGYTF. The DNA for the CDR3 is TGTGCCAGCACCACTCTCGGGGGGGGGAGTAACTATGGCTACACCTTC.

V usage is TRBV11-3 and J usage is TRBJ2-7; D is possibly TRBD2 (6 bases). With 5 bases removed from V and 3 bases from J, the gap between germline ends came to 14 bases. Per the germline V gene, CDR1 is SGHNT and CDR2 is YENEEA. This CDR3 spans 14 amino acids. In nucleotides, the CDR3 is TGTGCCAGCAGCCAAAGCGGGTCCCACTACGAGCAGTACTTC. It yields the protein CASSQSGSHYEQYF.

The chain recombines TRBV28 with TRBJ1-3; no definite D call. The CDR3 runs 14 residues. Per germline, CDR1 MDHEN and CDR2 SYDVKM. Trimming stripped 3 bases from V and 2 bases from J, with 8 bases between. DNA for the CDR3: TGTGCCAGCAGTTTTGTGACAACTGGAAACACCATATATTTT. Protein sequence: CASSFVTTGNTIYF. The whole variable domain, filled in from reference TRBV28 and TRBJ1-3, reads DVKVTQSSRYLVKRTGEKVFLECVQDMDHENMFWYRQDPGLGLRLIYFSYDVKMKEKGDIPEGYSVSREKKERFSLILESASTNQTSMYLCASSFVTTGNTIYFGEGSWLTVV.

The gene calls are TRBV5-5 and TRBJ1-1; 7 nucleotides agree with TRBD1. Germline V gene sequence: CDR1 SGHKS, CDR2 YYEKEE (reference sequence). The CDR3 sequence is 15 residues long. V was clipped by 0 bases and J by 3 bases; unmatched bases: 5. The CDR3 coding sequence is TGTGCCAGCAGCTTGGGGGACAGCCCGTACACTGAAGCTTTCTTT. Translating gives CASSLGDSPYTEAFF.

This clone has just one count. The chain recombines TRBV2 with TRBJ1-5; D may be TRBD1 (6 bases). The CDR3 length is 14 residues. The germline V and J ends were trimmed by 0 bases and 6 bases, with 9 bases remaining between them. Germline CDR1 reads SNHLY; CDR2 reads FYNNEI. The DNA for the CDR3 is TGTGCCAGCAGTGAAGCGCGGGGGGCTCAGCCCCAGCATTTT. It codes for CASSEARGAQPQHF.

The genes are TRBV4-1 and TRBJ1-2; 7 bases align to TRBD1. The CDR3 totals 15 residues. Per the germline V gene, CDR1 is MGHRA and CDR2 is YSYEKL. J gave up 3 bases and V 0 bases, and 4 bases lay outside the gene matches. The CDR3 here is CASSQDRGGDYGYTF. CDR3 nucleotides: TGCGCCAGCAGCCAAGATCGAGGGGGCGACTATGGCTACACCTTC.

CDR3 loop: CASSTGQGTTEAFF. The CDR3 DNA sequence: TGTGCCAGCAGTACCGGACAGGGGACCACTGAAGCTTTCTTT. V usage is TRBV5-4 and J usage is TRBJ1-1, with TRBD1 matching 9 bases. There are 14 residues in the CDR3. Germline V gene sequence: CDR1 SGHNT, CDR2 YYREEE (reference sequence). With 5 bases clipped from V and 4 bases from J, the junction kept 6 bases outside the gene matches.

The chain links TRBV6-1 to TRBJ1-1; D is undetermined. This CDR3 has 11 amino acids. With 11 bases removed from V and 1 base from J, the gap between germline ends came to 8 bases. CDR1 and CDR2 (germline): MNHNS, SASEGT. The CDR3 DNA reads TGTGCCGGTCGACAGAACACTGAAGCTTTCTTT. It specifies CAGRQNTEAFF.

This CDR3 reads CASSELREGEQYF. The CDR3 nucleotides are TGTGCCAGCAGTGAATTGCGGGAGGGCGAGCAGTACTTC. V is TRBV2 and J is TRBJ2-7; TRBD2 agrees at 9 bases. Germline CDR1 reads SNHLY; CDR2 reads FYNNEI. The CDR3 has 13 amino acids. V shed 2 bases and J 6 bases; nucleotides not matched to a gene: 2.

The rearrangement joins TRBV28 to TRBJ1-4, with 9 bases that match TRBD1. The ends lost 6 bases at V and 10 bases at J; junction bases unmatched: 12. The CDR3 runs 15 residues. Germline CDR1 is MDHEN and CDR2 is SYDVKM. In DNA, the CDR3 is TGTGCCAGCAGCCTCACAGGGGGCTTAGTTGGAAAACTGTTTTTT. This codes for CASSLTGGLVGKLFF. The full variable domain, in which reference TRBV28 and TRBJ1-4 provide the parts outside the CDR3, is DVKVTQSSRYLVKRTGEKVFLECVQDMDHENMFWYRQDPGLGLRLIYFSYDVKMKEKGDIPEGYSVSREKKERFSLILESASTNQTSMYLCASSLTGGLVGKLFFGSGTQLSVL.

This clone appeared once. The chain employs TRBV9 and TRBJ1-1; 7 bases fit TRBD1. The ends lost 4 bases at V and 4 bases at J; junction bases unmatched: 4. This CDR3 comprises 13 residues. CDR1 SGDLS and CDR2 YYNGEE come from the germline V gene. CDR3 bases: TGTGCCAGCAGCTCTGACAGGGCCACTGAAGCTTTCTTT. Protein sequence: CASSSDRATEAFF.

The CDR3 protein is CASSYSGSPYEQYF. Here the CDR3 DNA reads TGTGCCAGCAGCTATAGCGGGAGCCCCTACGAGCAGTACTTC. The J gene is TRBJ2-7, the V gene TRBV7-9, with 9 bases matching TRBD2. V was pared by 4 bases and J by 2 bases, with 3 bases of the junction left unmatched. The CDR3 consists of 14 residues. Germline-derived CDR1 and CDR2 are SEHNR and FQNEAQ (reference sequence).

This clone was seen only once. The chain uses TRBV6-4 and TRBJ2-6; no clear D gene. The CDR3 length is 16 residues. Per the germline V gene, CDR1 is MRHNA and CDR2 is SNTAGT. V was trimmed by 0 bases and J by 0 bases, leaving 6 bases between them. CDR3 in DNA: TGTGCCAGCAGTGACTCGCGAGGCTCTGGGGCCAACGTCCTGACTTTC. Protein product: CASSDSRGSGANVLTF.

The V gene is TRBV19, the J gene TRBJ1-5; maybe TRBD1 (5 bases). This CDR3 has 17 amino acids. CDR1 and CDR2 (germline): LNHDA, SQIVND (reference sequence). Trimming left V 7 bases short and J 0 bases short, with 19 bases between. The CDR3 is CASTPDSYIYSNQPQHF. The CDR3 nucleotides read TGTGCCAGTACCCCTGACAGCTACATCTATAGCAATCAGCCCCAGCATTTT.

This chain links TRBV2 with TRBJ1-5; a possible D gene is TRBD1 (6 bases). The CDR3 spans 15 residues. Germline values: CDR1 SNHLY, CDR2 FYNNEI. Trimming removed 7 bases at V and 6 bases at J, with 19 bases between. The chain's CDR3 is CASTGGGKNGQPQHF. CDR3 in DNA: TGTGCCAGCACCGGGGGGGGCAAAAACGGTCAGCCCCAGCATTTT.

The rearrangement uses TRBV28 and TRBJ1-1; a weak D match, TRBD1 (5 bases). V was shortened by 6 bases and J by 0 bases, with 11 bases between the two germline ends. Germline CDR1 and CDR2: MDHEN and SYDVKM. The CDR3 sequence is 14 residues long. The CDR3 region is CASSLQVLNTEAFF. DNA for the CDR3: TGTGCCAGCAGCCTACAGGTATTGAACACTGAAGCTTTCTTT.

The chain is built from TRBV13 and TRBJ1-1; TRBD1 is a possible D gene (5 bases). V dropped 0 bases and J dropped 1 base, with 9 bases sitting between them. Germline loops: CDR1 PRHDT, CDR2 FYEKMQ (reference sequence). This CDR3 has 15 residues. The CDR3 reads CASSLGGQGNTEAFF. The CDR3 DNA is TGTGCCAGCAGCTTAGGAGGGCAGGGGAACACTGAAGCTTTCTTT. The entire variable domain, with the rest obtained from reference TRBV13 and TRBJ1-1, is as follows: AAGVIQSPRHLIKEKRETATLKCYPIPRHDTVYWYQQGPGQDPQFLISFYEKMQSDKGSIPDRFSAQQFSDYHSELNMSSLELGDSALYFCASSLGGQGNTEAFFGQGTRLTVV.

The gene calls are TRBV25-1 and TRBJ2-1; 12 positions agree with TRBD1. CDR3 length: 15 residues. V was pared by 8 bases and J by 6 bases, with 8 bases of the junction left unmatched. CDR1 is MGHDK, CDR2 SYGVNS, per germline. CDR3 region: CASLSRDRGRNEQFF. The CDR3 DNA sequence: TGTGCCAGCCTTTCTCGGGACAGGGGGCGCAATGAGCAGTTCTTC.

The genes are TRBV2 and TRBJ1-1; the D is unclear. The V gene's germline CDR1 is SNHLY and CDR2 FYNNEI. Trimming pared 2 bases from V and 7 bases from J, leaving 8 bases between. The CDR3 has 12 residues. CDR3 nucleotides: TGTGCCAGCAGTGAAATCAAGCTTGAAGCTTTCTTT. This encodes CASSEIKLEAFF.

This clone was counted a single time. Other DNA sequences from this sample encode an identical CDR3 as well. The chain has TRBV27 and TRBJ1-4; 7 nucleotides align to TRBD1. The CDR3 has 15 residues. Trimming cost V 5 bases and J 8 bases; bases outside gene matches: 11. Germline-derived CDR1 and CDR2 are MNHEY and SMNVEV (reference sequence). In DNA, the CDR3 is TGTGCCAGCAGTCCCCCGGGACAGCTGGGGGAAAAACTGTTTTTT. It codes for CASSPPGQLGEKLFF.

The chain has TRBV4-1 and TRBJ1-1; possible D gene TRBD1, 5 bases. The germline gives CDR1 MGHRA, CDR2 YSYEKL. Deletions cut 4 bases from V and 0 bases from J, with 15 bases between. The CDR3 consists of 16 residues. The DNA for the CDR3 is TGCGCCAGCAGCCCCCGAAAGGGGAACTTGAACACTGAAGCTTTCTTT. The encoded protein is CASSPRKGNLNTEAFF.

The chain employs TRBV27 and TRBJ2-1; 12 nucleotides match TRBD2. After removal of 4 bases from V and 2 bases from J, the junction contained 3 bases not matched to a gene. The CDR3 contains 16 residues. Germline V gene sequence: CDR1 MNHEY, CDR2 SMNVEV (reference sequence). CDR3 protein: CASSSLAGGPYNEQFF. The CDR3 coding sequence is TGTGCCAGCAGTTCCCTAGCGGGAGGGCCCTACAATGAGCAGTTCTTC.

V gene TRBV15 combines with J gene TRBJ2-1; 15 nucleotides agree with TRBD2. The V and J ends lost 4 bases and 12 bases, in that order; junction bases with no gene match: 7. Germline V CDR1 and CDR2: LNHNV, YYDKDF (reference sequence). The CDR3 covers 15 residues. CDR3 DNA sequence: TGTGCCACCAGCAAACCGGGACTAGCGGGAGGCGGGCAGTTCTTC. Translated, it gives CATSKPGLAGGGQFF. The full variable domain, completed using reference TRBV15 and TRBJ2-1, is DAMVIQNPRYQVTQFGKPVTLSCSQTLNHNVMYWYQQKSSQAPKLLFHYYDKDFNNEADTPDNFQSRRPNTSFCFLDIRSPGLGDTAMYLCATSKPGLAGGGQFFGPGTRLTVL.

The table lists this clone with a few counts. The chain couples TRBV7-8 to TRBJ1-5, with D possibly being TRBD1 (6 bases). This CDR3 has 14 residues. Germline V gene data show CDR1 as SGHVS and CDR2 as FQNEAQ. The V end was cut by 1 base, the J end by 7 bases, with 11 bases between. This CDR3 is CASSLGSGAQPQHF. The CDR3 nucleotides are TGTGCCAGCAGCTTAGGATCAGGGGCCCAGCCCCAGCATTTT. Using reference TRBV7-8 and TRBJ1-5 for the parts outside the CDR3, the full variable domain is GAGVSQSPRYKVAKRGQDVALRCDPISGHVSLFWYQQALGQGPEFLTYFQNEAQLDKSGLPSDRFFAERPEGSVSTLKIQRTQQEDSAVYLCASSLGSGAQPQHFGDGTRLSIL.